This note documents a single T cell receptor (beta chain) sequence. Its specificity is not known. This sample is drawn from a study of memory CD4+ T cells and cytomegalovirus serostatus. Overall study findings and caveats: About 40% of the 164 known CMV-associated TCRbeta sequences appeared in CD4+ memory.

Sequenced by immunoSEQ multiplex PCR; TCRdb stores in-frame clones only, minus some. Of under 85,000 clones listed, roughly 78% are singletons. The sort gate was single viable CD3+CD4+CD8-CD45RO+ cells for memory CD4+ T cells. CD4+ T cells were isolated by positive magnetic selection. Germline V CDR1 and CDR2: MDHEN, SYDVKM. Trimming stripped 5 bases from V and 8 bases from J, with 15 bases between. The CDR3 extends over 14 amino acids. This TCR was sampled from an adult in good health and CMV-seropositive. The chain links TRBV28 to TRBJ1-4, with D unclear. The sample comprised memory CD4+ T cells from blood. CDR3 bases: TGTGCCAGCAGTCCTACGCGGGGAGGAGAAAAACTGTTTTTT. Its protein is CASSPTRGGEKLFF.